A selection of T cell receptor beta chains follows, all from one sample in a study of CD8+ T cells in alopecia areata. TCRdb's table, derived via immunoSEQ multiplex PCR, lists solely in-frame clones and lacks some. This sample carries about 270,000 clones, 60% of them seen once, and the ten largest clones take about 0.93%. The sequenced sample was CD4+ T cells sorted from blood, obtained around week 53, from a patient treated with tofacitinib. The receptor set was obtained from a human donor with alopecia areata. Each CDR3 is given with its conserved first and last residue. A D gene is named only where the DNA matches it firmly. A row's size may be missing; if present it is once, few, many or a size class.

NA	TRBJ2-7	TRBV5-1	NA	TGCGCCAGCTGGCGGCAGGGGACCTACGAGCAGTACTTC	CASWRQGTYEQYF
once	TRBJ1-1	TRBV29-1	NA	TGCAGCGGTAAGAGGGACACTGAAGCTTTCTTT	CSGKRDTEAFF
once	TRBJ1-2	TRBV29-1	TRBD1	TGCAGCACTGCATCGGACAGGGGGCGAGATGGCTACACCTTC	CSTASDRGRDGYTF
few	TRBJ1-2	TRBV27	TRBD1	TGTGCCAGCAGTTTCTACAGGGGGCTGGGCTACACCTTC	CASSFYRGLGYTF
NA	TRBJ2-6	TRBV2	NA	TGTGCCAGACTCCGGGACCAACGGACTGGGGCCAACGTCCTGACTTTC	CARLRDQRTGANVLTF
few	TRBJ1-1	TRBV6-6	NA	TGTGCCAGCAGACAGGGTGGCACTGAAGCTTTCTTT	CASRQGGTEAFF
NA	TRBJ2-1	TRBV4-1	NA	TGCGCCAGCAGCCAAGATTTGGCCCGAAACTCCTACAATGAGCAGTTCTTC	CASSQDLARNSYNEQFF
few	TRBJ2-5	TRBV7-3	TRBD2	TGTGCCAGCAGCCTAACCCCCTCGCGGGGGGGGGAGACCCAGTACTTC	CASSLTPSRGGETQYF
NA	TRBJ2-1	TRBV9	TRBD2	TGTGCCAGCAGCGCGCTAGCGGGGGGCATAAATGAGCAGTTCTTC	CASSALAGGINEQFF
few	TRBJ2-3	TRBV4-1	NA	TGCGCCAGCAGCCAACGGCGAGTCATTAGCACAGATACGCAGTATTTT	CASSQRRVISTDTQYF
few	TRBJ2-3	TRBV7-9	NA	TGTGCCAGCAGCTTAGCGCGGGGCCAGCCCACAGATACGCAGTATTTT	CASSLARGQPTDTQYF
NA	TRBJ2-7	TRBV6-5	TRBD1	TGTGCCAGCAGCGGGACAGGGTACGAGCAGTACTTC	CASSGTGYEQYF
NA	TRBJ1-1	TRBV29-1	NA	TGCAGCGTTGTGTCGCAGGTGAACACTGAAGCTTTCTTT	CSVVSQVNTEAFF
NA	TRBJ1-2	TRBV27	NA	TGTGCCAGCAACCTGCCCCCTGACGGGCATGGCTACACCTTC	CASNLPPDGHGYTF
NA	TRBJ2-7	TRBV29-1	NA	TGCAGCGTTGTGGGGCGTGGGGGGACTCGCGAGCAGTACTTC	CSVVGRGGTREQYF
NA	TRBJ2-5	TRBV29-1	NA	TGCAGCGTTGGCCCCCAAGAGACCCAGTACTTC	CSVGPQETQYF
NA	TRBJ2-3	TRBV9	NA	TGTGCCAGCAGCCTCCAGGGGACAGATACGCAGTATTTT	CASSLQGTDTQYF
NA	TRBJ2-7	TRBV7-7	NA	TGTGCTAGCAGCTTAGCTGACAGACCCTACGAGCAGTACTTC	CASSLADRPYEQYF
few	TRBJ2-3	TRBV7-2	NA	TGTGCCAGCAGCTCGCTAAGCACAGATACGCAGTATTTT	CASSSLSTDTQYF
NA	TRBJ2-4	TRBV25-1	NA	TGTGCCAGCAGTGATCTGACGGAAGACAAAAACATTCAGTACTTC	CASSDLTEDKNIQYF
once	TRBJ2-5	TRBV10-3	TRBD1	TGTGCCATCAGTCGGGACAGGGGACAGGAGACCCAGTACTTC	CAISRDRGQETQYF
few	TRBJ1-2	TRBV29-1	NA	TGCAGCGTTCGGGAAAACTATGGCTACACCTTC	CSVRENYGYTF
few	TRBJ1-2	TRBV29-1	TRBD1	TGCAGCGCTGCAGGGACAGCTAACTATGGCTACACCTTC	CSAAGTANYGYTF
NA	TRBJ2-7	TRBV29-1	TRBD2	TGCAGCGTTGGGGAAGCGGGGCCAGACTACGAGCAGTACTTC	CSVGEAGPDYEQYF